A selection of T cell receptor beta chains follows, all from one sample in a study of T cell responses to AZD1222 COVID-19 vaccine. Measured with immunoSEQ multiplex PCR; TCRdb has only the in-frame clones, and not every one. Of approximately 120,000 clones in the sample, 89% were seen once. Material: peripheral blood, obtained on day 0 of AZD1222 vaccination. These receptors were collected from an adult in good health. CDR3s leave out the opening cysteine and the closing phenylalanine or tryptophan.

>TRBV30|TRBJ2-3
AWRAGPDTQY
>TRBV6-4|TRBJ1-6
ASSEGDNSPLH
>TRBV28|TRBJ1-2
ASSPNSRGYT
>TRBV2|TRBJ2-7
ASSLRSNNLEQY
>TRBV7-8|TRBJ2-1
ASSSPHRQLGAEQF
>TRBV2|TRBJ1-2
ASRRQGNGYT
>TRBV11-3|TRBJ2-3
ASSARTGEDTQY
>TRBV19|TRBJ1-3
ASSILLGGSGNTIY
>TRBV6-5|TRBJ2-3
ASRGRGAYTDTQY
>TRBV28|TRBJ2-7
ASSSSGGGSYEQY
>TRBV24-1|TRBJ2-5
ASQGSETQY
>TRBV13|TRBJ2-1
ASSAQGREQF
>TRBV4-3|TRBJ1-1
ASSPGTGDTEAF
>TRBV7-2|TRBJ1-4
ASSLASPIEKLF
>TRBV7-2|TRBJ1-5
ASSGTGLSNQPQH
>TRBV6-5|TRBJ1-2
ASSYRRFPSDYGYT
>TRBV19|TRBJ2-7
ASSIPLSEQY
>TRBV3-1/TRBV3-2|TRBJ1-2
ASSQVSGTGIGYT
>TRBV7-3|TRBJ2-7
ASSLGLAGPYEQY
>TRBV9|TRBJ1-4
ASSVEGRTYEKLF
>TRBV6-5|TRBJ1-2
ASSRTGVGYT
>TRBV28|TRBJ1-2
ATTKGAPHGYT
>TRBV5-8|TRBJ1-5
ASSLLGQPQH
>TRBV20-1|TRBJ2-7
SASRGTSYEQY
>TRBV10-3|TRBJ2-7
AISELGRRDDYEQY
>TRBV3-1/TRBV3-2|TRBJ1-5
ASSRPQTGTANFHDQPQH
>TRBV19|TRBJ2-2
ASRGVSGELF
>TRBV19|TRBJ2-2
ASSWAGGTGELF
>TRBV6-5|TRBJ1-5
ASSRTGAREQPQH
>TRBV9|TRBJ2-2
ASSPIGAGELF
>TRBV13|TRBJ1-2
ASSARTGMDYGYT
>TRBV3-1/TRBV3-2|TRBJ1-1
ASSQDVGRETEAF
>TRBV6-5|TRBJ2-3
ASTASGSGRDTQY
>TRBV6-2/TRBV6-3|TRBJ2-1
ASSYRGLAGGPPYNEQF
>TRBV11-3|TRBJ2-1
ASSSEPGTGDGVEQF
>TRBV10-3|TRBJ1-3
AISEYTSGNTIY
>TRBV7-9|TRBJ2-1
ASSLWRLSSYNEQF
>TRBV19|TRBJ2-2
ASSDRRTNTGELF
>TRBV19|TRBJ1-2
ASTSYKGQPYGYT
>TRBV27|TRBJ2-7
ASSLSGAGRIYEQY
>TRBV5-4|TRBJ2-1
ASRTYRDPYNEQF
>TRBV6-2/TRBV6-3|TRBJ2-5
ASSSPGHLQETQY
>TRBV19|TRBJ1-1
ASSAEIPAGVGEAF